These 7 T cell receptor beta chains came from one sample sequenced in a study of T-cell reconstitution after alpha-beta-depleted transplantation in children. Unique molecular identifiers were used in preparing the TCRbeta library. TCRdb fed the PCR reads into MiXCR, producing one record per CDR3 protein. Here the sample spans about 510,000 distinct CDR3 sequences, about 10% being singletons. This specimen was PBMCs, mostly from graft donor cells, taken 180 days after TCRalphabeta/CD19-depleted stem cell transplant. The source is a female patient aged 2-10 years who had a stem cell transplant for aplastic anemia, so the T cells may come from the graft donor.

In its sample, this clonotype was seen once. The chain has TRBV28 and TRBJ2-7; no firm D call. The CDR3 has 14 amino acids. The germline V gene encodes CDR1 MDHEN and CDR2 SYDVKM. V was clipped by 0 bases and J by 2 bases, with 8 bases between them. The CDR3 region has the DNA TGTGCCAGCAGTTTATGGGGCCCAACCTACGAGCAGTACTTC. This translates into CASSLWGPTYEQYF.

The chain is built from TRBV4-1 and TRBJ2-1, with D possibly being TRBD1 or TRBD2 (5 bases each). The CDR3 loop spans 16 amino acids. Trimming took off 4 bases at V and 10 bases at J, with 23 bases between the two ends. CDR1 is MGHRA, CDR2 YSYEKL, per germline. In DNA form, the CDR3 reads TGCGCCAGCAGCCCACCCTGGATGGGACCGTCATTGGAGCAGTTCTTC. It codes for CASSPPWMGPSLEQFF.

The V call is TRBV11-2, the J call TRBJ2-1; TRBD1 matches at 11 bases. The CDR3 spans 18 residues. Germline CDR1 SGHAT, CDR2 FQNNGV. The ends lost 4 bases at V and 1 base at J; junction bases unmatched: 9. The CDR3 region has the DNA TGTGCCAGCAGCTCAACCCACTGGGACAGGGGGTCCTACAATGAGCAGTTCTTC. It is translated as CASSSTHWDRGSYNEQFF.

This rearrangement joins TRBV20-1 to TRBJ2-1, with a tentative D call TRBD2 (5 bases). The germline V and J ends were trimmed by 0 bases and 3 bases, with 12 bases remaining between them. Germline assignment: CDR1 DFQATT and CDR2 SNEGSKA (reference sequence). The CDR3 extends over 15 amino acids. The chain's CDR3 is CSARDTRVLYNEQFF. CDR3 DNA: TGCAGTGCTAGAGACACTAGAGTCCTCTACAATGAGCAGTTCTTC.

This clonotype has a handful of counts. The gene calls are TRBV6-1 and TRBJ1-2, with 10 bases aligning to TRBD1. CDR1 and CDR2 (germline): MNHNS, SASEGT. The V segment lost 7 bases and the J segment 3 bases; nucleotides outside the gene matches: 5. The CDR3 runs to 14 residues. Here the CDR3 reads CASTEDRGDYGYTF. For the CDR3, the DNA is TGTGCCAGCACTGAGGACAGGGGGGACTATGGCTACACCTTC.

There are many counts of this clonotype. The CDR3 DNA reads TGTGCCAGCAGCCAAGCGGGGTCCCAAGAGACCCAGTACTTC. This encodes CASSQAGSQETQYF. The chain has TRBV5-6 and TRBJ2-5, with 7 bases that match TRBD2. J gave up 1 base and V 4 bases, and 4 bases lay outside the gene matches. The CDR3 is 14 residues long. Per the germline V gene, CDR1 is SGHDT and CDR2 is YYEEEE.

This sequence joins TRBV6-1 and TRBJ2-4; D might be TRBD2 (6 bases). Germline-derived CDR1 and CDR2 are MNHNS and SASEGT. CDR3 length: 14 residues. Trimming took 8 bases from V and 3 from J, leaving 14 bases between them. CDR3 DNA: TGTGCCAGCGGAACGGGAGTGGGCAAAAACATTCAGTACTTC. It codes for CASGTGVGKNIQYF.